The clone carrying this T cell receptor (beta chain) has ten or more counts. This entry belongs to a study of T cells after yellow fever vaccination. Across the whole study: Separation of EM, EMRA, CM and Tscm memory subsets by sorting relied on CD3, CD45RA, CCR7 and CD95. Study-level results: Almost every vaccine-responding clonotype was undetectable in sorted memory subsets on day 0. Most clones from primary vaccination resurfaced after the booster (approximately 95% CD4, less than 90% CD8).

TCRdb re-called the 5' RACE reads through MiXCR, storing one row per CDR3 protein. The table lists approximately 31,000 distinct CDR3 sequences, 10% to 13% of them singletons. V lost 4 bases to trimming and J lost 4 bases; unmatched junction nucleotides: 4. Germline V gene lookup returns CDR1 KGHDR and CDR2 SFDVKD. The CDR3 is made up of 14 amino acids. The V gene is TRBV24-1, the J gene TRBJ2-3, with 7 positions matching TRBD1. The sequencing used PBMCs, either bulk or a sorted T-cell subset (CD4+, CD8+, memory, or dextramer-sorted; not recorded which), collected more than 13 days after the first yellow fever vaccination. The TCR sequence derives from a young man who received the YFV17D yellow fever vaccine. This CDR3 reads CATSETGRADTQYF. The CDR3, as DNA: TGTGCCACCAGTGAGACAGGGAGAGCAGATACGCAGTATTTT.